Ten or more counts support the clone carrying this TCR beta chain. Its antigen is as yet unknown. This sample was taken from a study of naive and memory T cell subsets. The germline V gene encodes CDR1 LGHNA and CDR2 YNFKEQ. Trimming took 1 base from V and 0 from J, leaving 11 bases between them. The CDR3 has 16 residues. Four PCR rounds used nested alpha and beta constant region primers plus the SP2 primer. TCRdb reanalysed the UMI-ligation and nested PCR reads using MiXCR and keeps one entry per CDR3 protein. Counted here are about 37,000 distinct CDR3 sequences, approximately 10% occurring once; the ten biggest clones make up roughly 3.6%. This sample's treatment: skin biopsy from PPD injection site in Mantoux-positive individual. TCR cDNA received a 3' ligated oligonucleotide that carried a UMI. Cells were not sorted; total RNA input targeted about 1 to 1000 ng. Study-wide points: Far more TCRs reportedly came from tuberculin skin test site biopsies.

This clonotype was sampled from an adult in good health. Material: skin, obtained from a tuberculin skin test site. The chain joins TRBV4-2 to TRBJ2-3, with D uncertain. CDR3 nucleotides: TGTGCCAGCAGCCAAGGCGACGCCCGGAGCACAGATACGCAGTATTTT. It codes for CASSQGDARSTDTQYF.